A selection of T cell receptor beta chains follows, all from one sample in a study of cytomegalovirus exposure and HLA in healthy donors. The protocol was immunoSEQ multiplex PCR, while the TCRdb copy is restricted to in-frame clones and leaves out a portion. Altogether about 90,000 clones are present, around 78% being singletons, with the ten largest covering around 4.3%. Sequencing was done on a sample of PBMCs. All receptors derive from a woman aged 40 to 50 in good health and CMV-seropositive. CDR3s include the opening cysteine and the closing phenylalanine or tryptophan. Fields, in order: D gene, clone size, V gene, J gene, CDR3 protein, CDR3 DNA. A D gene is named only where the DNA matches it firmly. Size values are once, few and many counts, or a class for expanded clones, and some rows have none.

d_call: TRBD2; clone_size: once; v_call: TRBV5-1; j_call: TRBJ2-1; cdr3_aa: CASSLFGTSGSPLYNEQFF; cdr3_nt: TGCGCCAGCAGCTTGTTCGGGACTAGCGGGAGTCCCCTGTACAATGAGCAGTTCTTC
d_call: TRBD1; clone_size: -; v_call: TRBV7-8; j_call: TRBJ2-7; cdr3_aa: CASSGAGGASYEQYF; cdr3_nt: TGTGCCAGCAGTGGGGCAGGGGGCGCATCCTACGAGCAGTACTTC
d_call: TRBD2; clone_size: -; v_call: TRBV19; j_call: TRBJ2-2; cdr3_aa: CASTHRGGSGTGELFF; cdr3_nt: TGTGCCAGTACCCACCGGGGGGGCAGTGGCACCGGGGAGCTGTTTTTT
d_call: TRBD2; clone_size: -; v_call: TRBV6-5; j_call: TRBJ2-3; cdr3_aa: CASSWTSGRRGDTQYF; cdr3_nt: TGTGCCAGCAGTTGGACTAGCGGGAGAAGGGGGGATACGCAGTATTTT
d_call: -; clone_size: -; v_call: TRBV5-4; j_call: TRBJ2-7; cdr3_aa: CASSLDSASYEQYF; cdr3_nt: TGTGCCAGCAGCTTGGATAGCGCCTCCTACGAGCAGTACTTC
d_call: TRBD1; clone_size: once; v_call: TRBV11-3; j_call: TRBJ1-1; cdr3_aa: CASSLVGTGNWGTEAFF; cdr3_nt: TGTGCCAGCAGCTTAGTGGGGACAGGAAACTGGGGCACTGAAGCTTTCTTT
d_call: TRBD1; clone_size: -; v_call: TRBV5-1; j_call: TRBJ2-1; cdr3_aa: CASSLIGTGSSYNEQFF; cdr3_nt: TGCGCCAGCAGCTTAATAGGGACAGGGAGCTCCTACAATGAGCAGTTCTTC
d_call: -; clone_size: -; v_call: TRBV15; j_call: TRBJ2-5; cdr3_aa: CATSTYGGQETQYF; cdr3_nt: TGTGCCACCAGCACATATGGGGGGCAAGAGACCCAGTACTTC
d_call: -; clone_size: -; v_call: TRBV15; j_call: TRBJ1-1; cdr3_aa: CATSRDPNTEAFF; cdr3_nt: TGTGCCACCAGCAGAGATCCTAACACTGAAGCTTTCTTT
d_call: -; clone_size: once; v_call: TRBV27; j_call: TRBJ2-5; cdr3_aa: CASKEGNREQYF; cdr3_nt: TGTGCCAGCAAAGAGGGAAATAGGGAGCAGTACTTC
d_call: TRBD2; clone_size: few; v_call: TRBV5-1; j_call: TRBJ2-3; cdr3_aa: CASSSGVTSGTDTQYF; cdr3_nt: TGCGCCAGCAGCTCTGGGGTAACTAGCGGCACAGATACGCAGTATTTT
d_call: TRBD1; clone_size: -; v_call: TRBV7-9; j_call: TRBJ1-1; cdr3_aa: CSSSPGTALGNTEAFF; cdr3_nt: TGTTCCAGCAGCCCGGGGACAGCCTTGGGGAACACTGAAGCTTTCTTT
d_call: -; clone_size: -; v_call: TRBV2; j_call: TRBJ1-2; cdr3_aa: CASSPPRGYTF; cdr3_nt: TGTGCCAGCAGCCCGCCGCGAGGCTACACCTTC
d_call: TRBD1; clone_size: -; v_call: TRBV7-9; j_call: TRBJ2-7; cdr3_aa: CSSSSTGTEEIYEQYF; cdr3_nt: TGTTCCAGCAGCTCCACCGGGACAGAAGAGATCTACGAGCAGTACTTC
d_call: TRBD2; clone_size: -; v_call: TRBV7-8; j_call: TRBJ2-1; cdr3_aa: CASSPTSGTSGEQFF; cdr3_nt: TGTGCCAGCTCCCCGACTAGCGGGACGTCGGGTGAGCAGTTCTTC
d_call: TRBD1; clone_size: many; v_call: TRBV4-2; j_call: TRBJ2-3; cdr3_aa: CASSQDRGQGADTQYF; cdr3_nt: TGTGCCAGCAGCCAAGATAGGGGACAGGGGGCAGATACGCAGTATTTT
d_call: TRBD2; clone_size: -; v_call: TRBV27; j_call: TRBJ2-2; cdr3_aa: CASSPTSALGGTGELFF; cdr3_nt: TGTGCCAGCAGTCCGACTAGCGCCCTAGGTGGCACCGGGGAGCTGTTTTTT
d_call: TRBD1; clone_size: few; v_call: TRBV2; j_call: TRBJ2-1; cdr3_aa: CASNPRTGKPSEQFF; cdr3_nt: TGTGCCAGCAACCCGAGGACAGGAAAACCCAGTGAGCAGTTCTTC
d_call: TRBD1; clone_size: few; v_call: TRBV7-3; j_call: TRBJ1-1; cdr3_aa: CASSLTGGNTEAFF; cdr3_nt: TGTGCCAGCAGCTTGACAGGGGGGAACACTGAAGCTTTCTTT
d_call: TRBD1; clone_size: -; v_call: TRBV4-3; j_call: TRBJ2-6; cdr3_aa: CASSQEPDRAGANVLTF; cdr3_nt: TGCGCCAGCAGCCAAGAACCGGACAGGGCTGGGGCCAACGTCCTGACTTTC